This T cell receptor (beta chain) came from a study of control samples from healthy donors and cancer patients. Germline assignment: CDR1 SGDLS and CDR2 YYNGEE. This CDR3 spans 15 amino acids. V dropped 0 bases and J dropped 2 bases, with 11 bases sitting between them. Assay: immunoSEQ multiplex PCR; the TCRdb copy retains only in-frame clones and omits some. This sample carries some 100,000 clones, about 86% of them seen once, and the ten largest clones take over 12%. This clone showed up just once. This TCR was recovered from a man aged 30 to 39 in good health. Material: blood. The rearrangement joins TRBV9 to TRBJ1-2; no reliable D call. This CDR3 is CASSVDYHDNYGYTF. Written as DNA, the CDR3 is TGTGCCAGCAGCGTAGATTACCATGACAACTATGGCTACACCTTC.